These T cell receptor beta chains were read from a single sample in a study of read filtering for tumor transcriptome and immune sequencing. Using its own MiXCR run on the reads, TCRdb lists one record per CDR3 protein. Counted here are over 50,000 distinct CDR3 sequences, around 21% occurring once; the ten biggest clones make up about an eighth. The specimen sequenced was a population of CD138-negative cells sorted from bone marrow. The receptors derive from a donor aged 40 or older with multiple myeloma. Both conserved end residues are part of each CDR3. Each record gives: V gene, D gene, clone size, J gene, CDR3 protein, CDR3 DNA. The D gene is left open where the match is weak. Clone size is stated in some rows and not others, as once, few, many or a class when expanded.

>TRBV7-2|TRBD1|.|TRBJ2-1
CASSPDRIEEQFF
TGTGCCAGCAGTCCGGACAGGATTGAGGAGCAGTTCTTC
>TRBV29-1|.|many|TRBJ1-1
CSALGPPNTEAFF
TGCAGCGCGCTGGGACCGCCAAACACTGAAGCTTTCTTT
>TRBV5-1|TRBD1|many|TRBJ2-3
CASSLETGITDTQYF
TGCGCCAGCAGCTTGGAGACAGGGATTACAGATACGCAGTATTTT
>TRBV5-1|TRBD2|many|TRBJ2-1
CASSPGGLIAGANEQFF
TGCGCCAGCAGCCCGGGGGGCCTGATAGCGGGAGCTAATGAGCAGTTCTTC
>TRBV5-1|TRBD1|many|TRBJ2-6
CASSLGQGTSGANVLTF
TGCGCCAGCAGCTTGGGACAGGGGACCTCTGGGGCCAACGTCCTGACTTTC
>TRBV29-1|.|many|TRBJ2-3
CSVQGGTDTQYF
TGCAGCGTGCAGGGAGGCACAGATACGCAGTATTTT
>TRBV19|.|few|TRBJ2-1
CASSITAGSYDEQFF
TGTGCCAGTAGTATAACGGCTGGCTCCTACGATGAGCAGTTCTTC
>TRBV15|.|many|TRBJ2-5
CATSRVPTNRERETQYF
TGTGCCACCAGCAGAGTCCCCACAAACAGGGAACGAGAGACCCAGTACTTC
>TRBV6-5|.|.|TRBJ2-4
CASISLAAGKNIQYF
TGTGCCAGCATCTCTTTGGCAGCCGGCAAAAACATTCAGTACTTC
>TRBV6-6|.|many|TRBJ2-6
CASSSTGRSGANVLTF
TGTGCCAGCAGTTCGACAGGGAGGTCTGGGGCCAACGTCCTGACTTTC
>TRBV3-1|.|many|TRBJ2-7
CASSQDAVSYEQYF
TGTGCCAGCAGCCAAGATGCCGTCTCCTACGAGCAGTACTTC
>TRBV7-9|.|many|TRBJ2-3
CASKLQGTDTQYF
TGTGCCAGCAAACTACAGGGTACGGATACGCAGTATTTT
>TRBV20-1|.|few|TRBJ2-7
CSASGILDEQYF
TGCAGTGCTAGCGGGATTTTGGACGAGCAGTACTTC
>TRBV20-1|TRBD2|many|TRBJ2-3
CSASERLAGVGTQYF
TGCAGTGCTAGCGAAAGACTAGCGGGAGTGGGTACGCAGTATTTT
>TRBV20-1|.|few|TRBJ1-2
CSATTVNYGYTF
TGCAGTGCTACGACTGTAAACTATGGCTACACCTTC
>TRBV5-1|.|many|TRBJ2-1
CASSPEENEQFF
TGCGCCAGCAGCCCGGAGGAGAATGAGCAGTTCTTC
>TRBV24-1|TRBD2|many|TRBJ2-2
CATSDSRGLAGYTGELFF
TGTGCCACCAGTGATTCCCGCGGACTAGCGGGGTACACCGGGGAGCTGTTTTTT
>TRBV5-1|TRBD1|many|TRBJ1-1
CASSTGQGGTEAFF
TGCGCCAGCAGCACCGGACAGGGAGGCACTGAAGCTTTCTTT
>TRBV18|TRBD1|many|TRBJ1-1
CASSPGSGGVNTEAFF
TGTGCCAGCTCACCAGGGTCAGGGGGGGTGAACACTGAAGCTTTCTTT
>TRBV20-1|TRBD2|many|TRBJ2-1
CSRGLAANNEQFF
TGCAGCCGAGGGCTAGCGGCCAACAATGAGCAGTTCTTC
>TRBV5-1|TRBD1|many|TRBJ2-7
CATNSGTGGIEQYF
TGCGCCACCAACTCCGGGACAGGGGGCATTGAGCAGTACTTC
>TRBV19|TRBD1|few|TRBJ2-5
CASTPTGGETQYF
TGTGCCAGTACCCCGACAGGGGGAGAGACCCAGTACTTC
>TRBV5-6|.|few|TRBJ2-3
CASSFGTATDTQYF
TGTGCCAGCAGCTTTGGGACTGCCACAGATACGCAGTATTTT
>TRBV7-9|.|.|TRBJ1-3
CASSFLRSGNTIYF
TGTGCCAGCAGCTTCTTGAGAAGTGGAAACACCATATATTTT
>TRBV21-1|.|many|TRBJ2-7
CASSPITYEQYF
TGTGCCAGCAGCCCAATCACCTACGAGCAGTACTTC
>TRBV5-1|TRBD1|many|TRBJ2-7
CASSLVGQGTYEQYF
TGCGCCAGCAGCTTGGTCGGACAGGGTACCTACGAGCAGTACTTC
>TRBV20-1|.|many|TRBJ2-5
CSAQGSGGQYQETQYF
TGCAGTGCTCAGGGGTCCGGGGGGCAGTACCAAGAGACCCAGTACTTC
>TRBV27|.|.|TRBJ2-2
CASSSLWGTNTGELFF
TGTGCCAGCAGTTCCTTATGGGGTACGAACACCGGGGAGCTGTTTTTT